These T cell receptor beta chains were read from a single sample in a study of T cell responses to AZD1222 COVID-19 vaccine. Generated by immunoSEQ multiplex PCR, the TCRdb table keeps only in-frame clones and is missing some. Among fewer than 200,000 clones, around nine tenths were seen once, and the ten largest hold about 3.5%. Sequenced here: peripheral blood, sampled 28 days after the second dose of the MenACWY control vaccine. The receptors were sampled from an adult who received the MenACWY meningococcal vaccine as a control. The CDR3 runs from the conserved cysteine through the conserved F or W. The D gene is left open where the match is weak. Size tells how often a clone was seen (once, few, many) or the class of an expanded clone, and some rows leave it out.

-	-	TRBV18	TRBJ1-5	CASSLGGTREPQHF	TGTGCCAGCTCCCTGGGGGGGACGAGAGAGCCCCAGCATTTT
TRBD1	once	TRBV9	TRBJ2-7	CASSFRDSSYEQYF	TGTGCCAGCAGTTTCCGGGACAGCTCCTACGAGCAGTACTTC
-	-	TRBV19	TRBJ2-1	CASSIAGVYNEQFF	TGTGCCAGTAGTATAGCGGGAGTGTACAATGAGCAGTTCTTC
TRBD1	-	TRBV29-1	TRBJ1-3	CSVGQSSGNTIYF	TGCAGCGTGGGACAGAGCTCTGGAAACACCATATATTTT
-	-	TRBV21-1	TRBJ2-7	CASSKAGRSNYEQYF	TGTGCCAGCAGCAAAGCCGGGAGATCAAACTACGAGCAGTACTTC
-	-	TRBV7-2	TRBJ1-2	CASSLVPSNYGYTF	TGTGCCAGCAGCTTAGTACCCTCTAACTATGGCTACACCTTC
-	-	TRBV11-2	TRBJ1-5	CASSLAMNQPQHF	TGTGCCAGCAGCTTAGCGATGAATCAGCCCCAGCATTTT
-	-	TRBV7-2	TRBJ2-7	CASSLFLGTLWEQYF	TGTGCCAGCAGCTTATTCCTCGGGACCTTATGGGAGCAGTACTTC
-	-	TRBV5-6	TRBJ2-2	CASSEPGRTNTGELFF	TGTGCCAGCAGCGAGCCGGGACGCACGAACACCGGGGAGCTGTTTTTT
TRBD2	few	TRBV30	TRBJ2-2	CAGAVTSGSGELFF	TGTGCCGGGGCCGTGACTAGCGGGTCCGGGGAGCTGTTTTTT
TRBD2	-	TRBV9	TRBJ2-2	CASSVRRASGRTGELFF	TGTGCCAGCAGCGTAAGACGGGCTAGCGGGAGAACCGGGGAGCTGTTTTTT
-	-	TRBV3-1/TRBV3-2	TRBJ1-1	CASSLGGSGTNTEAFF	TGTGCCAGCAGCCTGGGAGGATCCGGGACGAACACTGAAGCTTTCTTT
-	once	TRBV4-1	TRBJ1-2	CASSQDLPARLSYGYTF	TGCGCCAGCAGCCAAGACCTACCAGCCAGGCTATCCTATGGCTACACCTTC
-	few	TRBV5-4	TRBJ2-7	CATLAGPLEYEQYF	TGTGCCACCCTAGCCGGACCGCTCGAATACGAGCAGTACTTC
-	-	TRBV19	TRBJ2-2	CASRANTPGRLTGELFF	TGTGCCAGTAGGGCTAATACGCCGGGACGTCTTACCGGGGAGCTGTTTTTT
TRBD2	-	TRBV5-6	TRBJ2-1	CASSILLAGSYNEQFF	TGTGCCAGCAGCATTCTACTAGCGGGGTCCTACAATGAGCAGTTCTTC
-	-	TRBV28	TRBJ2-7	CASRTTPRLTTPYEQYF	TGTGCCAGCAGAACCACCCCCCGACTCACAACCCCCTACGAGCAGTACTTC
-	-	TRBV27	TRBJ1-1	CASSLDPGTTTEAFF	TGTGCCAGCAGTTTAGATCCGGGGACCACCACTGAAGCTTTCTTT
-	-	TRBV6-5	TRBJ1-4	CASRTGTRGEKLFF	TGTGCCAGCAGAACCGGGACCCGGGGGGAAAAACTGTTTTTT
-	-	TRBV4-2	TRBJ2-7	CASSQDGARSDYEQYF	TGTGCCAGCAGCCAAGATGGCGCGAGGAGCGATTACGAGCAGTACTTC
-	-	TRBV7-8	TRBJ2-3	CASSPGTRGPDTQYF	TGTGCCAGCAGCCCCGGGACCCGCGGCCCGGATACGCAGTATTTT
TRBD2	-	TRBV18	TRBJ2-3	CASSPLADTDTQYF	TGTGCCAGCTCACCCCTAGCGGACACAGATACGCAGTATTTT
TRBD2	-	TRBV2	TRBJ2-5	CASSVMREGRETQYF	TGTGCCAGCAGTGTGATGCGGGAGGGACGAGAGACCCAGTACTTC
-	-	TRBV3-1/TRBV3-2	TRBJ1-4	CASSPAGQNLLLNNEKLFF	TGTGCCAGCAGCCCTGCCGGACAGAACCTCCTCCTGAATAATGAAAAACTGTTTTTT
-	few	TRBV6-5	TRBJ2-1	CASSYGTRDNEQFF	TGTGCCAGCAGTTACGGGACCCGGGACAATGAGCAGTTCTTC
TRBD1	-	TRBV20-1	TRBJ1-5	CSASPDGQGNQPQHF	TGCAGTGCTAGTCCAGATGGACAGGGCAATCAGCCCCAGCATTTT
-	once	TRBV9	TRBJ2-1	CASSVEPGESYNEQFF	TGTGCCAGCAGCGTAGAACCGGGAGAATCCTACAATGAGCAGTTCTTC